Shown below are 26 T cell receptor beta chains from a single sample sequenced in a study of cytomegalovirus exposure and HLA in healthy donors. PCR used 60 Vbeta primers and 13 Jbeta primers. Produced via immunoSEQ multiplex PCR; TCRdb's table is partial and in-frame only. The sample carries 150,000 or so clones, 86% recorded once. Sequencing input: PBMCs. The receptors were gathered from a woman younger than 35 in good health and CMV-seronegative.

This sequence joins TRBV5-5 and TRBJ2-7, with D perhaps matching TRBD1 (5 bases). This CDR3 has 14 residues. Germline assignment: CDR1 SGHKS and CDR2 YYEKEE (reference sequence). V was pared by 0 bases and J by 7 bases, with 14 bases between. The CDR3 spells CASSLGRAPREQYF. CDR3 nucleotide sequence: TGTGCCAGCAGCTTGGGCAGGGCACCGAGGGAGCAGTACTTC.

This chain joins TRBV5-1 and TRBJ2-1; D possibly corresponds to TRBD2 (7 bases). The V end was cut by 4 bases, the J end by 6 bases, with 26 bases between. Per the germline V gene, CDR1 is SGHRS and CDR2 is YFSETQ. The CDR3 has 18 amino acids. CDR3 nucleotides: TGCGCCAGCAGCCCGAGGGGGGCTAGCGGATCTCTTATCAATGAGCAGTTCTTC. It codes for CASSPRGASGSLINEQFF.

This chain connects TRBV28 to TRBJ2-3; tentative D call: TRBD1 (5 bases). Germline assignment: CDR1 MDHEN and CDR2 SYDVKM. The CDR3 is 16 amino acids. Trimming left V 4 bases short and J 1 base short, with 15 bases between. The CDR3 region has the DNA TGTGCCAGCAGTTCCGAGGACATCCTACGCACAGATACGCAGTATTTT. Residues: CASSSEDILRTDTQYF.

The V and J genes are TRBV5-4 and TRBJ2-5; D is uncertain. Trimming left V 0 bases short and J 7 bases short, with 19 bases between. Germline V gives CDR1 SGHNT, CDR2 YYREEE (reference sequence). The CDR3 extends over 16 amino acids. CDR3 in amino acids: CASSLVPDPGSGTQYF. CDR3 sequence (DNA): TGTGCCAGCAGCTTGGTCCCCGACCCAGGTAGTGGGACCCAGTACTTC.

The rearrangement joins TRBV7-2 to TRBJ2-1, with D perhaps TRBD2 (5 bases). CDR1 and CDR2 from the germline V gene are SGHTA and FQGNSA. Trimming removed 2 bases at V and 4 bases at J, with 12 bases between. CDR3 size: 15 residues. The CDR3 loop is CASSLISAEYNEQFF. CDR3 DNA sequence: TGTGCCAGCAGCTTAATTTCAGCGGAGTACAATGAGCAGTTCTTC.

The chain joins TRBV28 to TRBJ2-1; D gene unclear. This CDR3 is built from 13 residues. Trimming removed 3 bases at V and 8 bases at J, with 11 bases between. Germline values: CDR1 MDHEN, CDR2 SYDVKM. CDR3 loop: CASSFPIVHEQFF. CDR3 coding DNA: TGTGCCAGCAGTTTCCCAATTGTCCATGAGCAGTTCTTC.

The rearrangement joins TRBV4-2 to TRBJ1-2, with no clear D. Between the trimmed V and J ends, which lost 5 bases and 5 bases, there was a span of 15 bases. This CDR3 spans 14 amino acids. CDR1 and CDR2 from the germline V gene are LGHNA and YNFKEQ. The CDR3 coding sequence is TGTGCCAGCAGCAACCCCTTCGGGGATTATGGCTACACCTTC. Protein product: CASSNPFGDYGYTF.

To note about this clone: This CDR3 is also generated by other DNA sequences in the sample. The V call is TRBV6-1, the J call TRBJ2-3; 7 nucleotides align to TRBD1. This CDR3 has 14 amino acids. CDR1 is MNHNS and CDR2 is SASEGT in the germline V gene. Losses at the gene ends were 8 bases for V and 1 base for J; bases not matched to a gene: 6. The CDR3: CASSAGGRTDTQYF. The CDR3 DNA sequence: TGTGCCAGCTCGGCAGGGGGTCGCACAGATACGCAGTATTTT.

V usage is TRBV4-1 and J usage is TRBJ2-7; 7 positions agree with TRBD1. This CDR3 spans 15 amino acids. J was trimmed by 3 bases and V by 3 bases; bases with no gene match: 8. CDR1 MGHRA and CDR2 YSYEKL come from the germline V gene. CDR3 sequence: CASSHPWAGGYEQYF. The CDR3 DNA reads TGCGCCAGCAGCCACCCGTGGGCAGGGGGCTACGAGCAGTACTTC.

The chain carries TRBV28 and TRBJ2-7; 7 bases are shared with TRBD1. CDR3 length equals 15 residues. V lost 6 bases to trimming and J lost 0 bases; unmatched junction nucleotides: 8. CDR1 is MDHEN and CDR2 is SYDVKM in the germline V gene. CDR3 residues: CASSLGWDSSYEQYF. Written as DNA, the CDR3 is TGTGCCAGCAGCCTAGGCTGGGACAGCTCCTACGAGCAGTACTTC.

Remarks on this clone: Within the sample, other DNA sequences also encode this same CDR3. V is TRBV27 and J is TRBJ1-2; TRBD1 is a possible D gene (5 bases). The V and J ends lost 3 bases and 2 bases respectively, with 7 bases between them. Germline CDR1 is MNHEY and CDR2 is SMNVEV (reference sequence). The CDR3 runs to 13 residues. The CDR3 here is CASSFQGNYGYTF. CDR3 nucleotide sequence: TGTGCCAGCAGTTTTCAGGGCAACTATGGCTACACCTTC.

The rearrangement joins TRBV14 to TRBJ1-4; the D is unclear. CDR1 and CDR2 from the germline V gene are SGHDN and FVKESK. The CDR3 sequence is 15 residues long. Trimming cost V 3 bases and J 3 bases, with 11 bases left between them. DNA for the CDR3: TGTGCCAGCAGCCAGTCGGGGTGGTCTAATGAAAAACTGTTTTTT. It encodes CASSQSGWSNEKLFF. Full variable domain (rest looked up from reference TRBV14 and TRBJ1-4): EAGVTQFPSHSVIEKGQTVTLRCDPISGHDNLYWYRRVMGKEIKFLLHFVKESKQDESGMPNNRFLAERTGGTYSTLKVQPAELEDSGVYFCASSQSGWSNEKLFFGSGTQLSVL.

Here the CDR3 DNA reads TGTGCCAGCAGCTTAGTGGGATCAGGGGTTGCTGGAAACACCATATATTTT. This translates into CASSLVGSGVAGNTIYF. This chain connects TRBV11-2 to TRBJ1-3; perhaps TRBD1 as D (6 bases). CDR3 length equals 17 residues. The germline CDR1 and CDR2 sequences are SGHAT and FQNNGV. Trimming removed 1 base from V and 2 bases from J, with 15 bases in between. The variable domain in full, with the rest retrieved from reference TRBV11-2 and TRBJ1-3, is EAGVAQSPRYKIIEKRQSVAFWCNPISGHATLYWYQQILGQGPKLLIQFQNNGVVDDSQLPKDRFSAERLKGVDSTLKIQPAKLEDSAVYLCASSLVGSGVAGNTIYFGEGSWLTVV.

This clone was detected once. This chain joins TRBV28 and TRBJ1-2, with 9 bases fitting TRBD1. CDR3 length: 15 residues. V trimming: 0 bases; J trimming: 2 bases; junction bases outside the gene matches: 1. Looked up from germline, CDR1 is MDHEN and CDR2 is SYDVKM. In DNA, the CDR3 is TGTGCCAGCAGTTTATGGGGACAGGGAAACTATGGCTACACCTTC. It translates to CASSLWGQGNYGYTF.

This chain uses TRBV19 with TRBJ2-7; TRBD2 matches at 13 bases. The CDR3 loop spans 15 amino acids. Trimming at V came to 6 bases and at J to 5 bases, leaving 7 bases not matched to a gene. Germline CDR1 and CDR2: LNHDA and SQIVND (reference sequence). For the CDR3, the DNA is TGTGCCAGTAGGAGCGGGACTAGCGGGACTAACGAGCAGTACTTC. It encodes CASRSGTSGTNEQYF.

This clone is a singleton in its sample. V is TRBV7-9 and J is TRBJ1-1; D gene ambiguous. Trimming took off 5 bases at V and 12 bases at J, with 22 bases between the two ends. The length of the CDR3 is 14 residues. The V gene's germline CDR1 is SEHNR and CDR2 FQNEAQ (reference sequence). DNA for the CDR3: TGTGCCAGCAGCCCCACTGCGGATAGTACTTCGACTTTCTTT. Its protein is CASSPTADSTSTFF.

This chain uses TRBV18 with TRBJ2-7; 9 bases line up with TRBD1. After removal of 3 bases from V and 5 bases from J, the junction contained 8 bases not matched to a gene. Germline CDR1 reads KGHSH; CDR2 reads LQKENI. The CDR3 contains 15 residues. CDR3 sequence (DNA): TGTGCCAGCTCACCCGGACAGGGGCTTTCGAACGAGCAGTACTTC. Translated: CASSPGQGLSNEQYF.

Concerning this clone: This sample includes further DNA sequences coding for the same CDR3. The chain has TRBV20-1 and TRBJ1-2, with D unclear. V lost 5 bases and J lost 8, with 9 bases in between. CDR1 and CDR2 from the germline V gene are DFQATT and SNEGSKA (reference sequence). The CDR3 has 10 residues. The CDR3 DNA reads TGCAGTGCTGGGCCCGGCGGCTACACCTTC. Its translation: CSAGPGGYTF.

J is TRBJ1-5 and V is TRBV28; a weak D match, TRBD1 (6 bases). From germline, CDR1 is MDHEN and CDR2 SYDVKM. The CDR3 spans 13 residues. V lost 3 bases, J lost 16 bases, and 19 bases lay in between. This CDR3 reads CASSLQRGTVIHF. The DNA of the CDR3 is TGTGCCAGCAGTTTGCAAAGGGGGACGGTAATCCATTTT.

CDR3: CASSLSAGAGYGYTF. CDR3 in DNA: TGTGCCAGCAGTTTATCTGCAGGGGCAGGCTATGGCTACACCTTC. J is TRBJ1-2 and V is TRBV27; possibly TRBD1 for D (6 bases). Per the germline V gene, CDR1 is MNHEY and CDR2 is SMNVEV (reference sequence). V dropped 0 bases and J dropped 4 bases, with 12 bases sitting between them. This CDR3 region has 15 residues.

The chain is built from TRBV5-1 and TRBJ2-1; 10 nucleotides align to TRBD2. This CDR3 has 15 amino acids. The V segment lost 4 bases and the J segment 9 bases; nucleotides outside the gene matches: 10. Germline-derived CDR1 and CDR2 are SGHRS and YFSETQ. The CDR3 nucleotides read TGCGCCAGCAGCCGCCTGTCTAGCGGGAGAACTGAGCAGTTCTTC. Amino acids: CASSRLSSGRTEQFF.

The V call is TRBV10-3, the J call TRBJ2-5; the match to TRBD1 covers 7 bases. The J call may be faulty, since TRBJ2-7 better matches the DNA end. This CDR3 contains 14 residues. The germline V gene has CDR1 ENHRY and CDR2 SYGVKD. The DNA of the CDR3 is TGTGCCATCATGGACGGACAGGCCCGTCACGAGCAGTACTTC. Protein sequence: CAIMDGQARHEQYF.

The chain uses TRBV7-9 and TRBJ1-4; 10 bases align to TRBD1. V lost 5 bases to trimming and J lost 5 bases; unmatched junction nucleotides: 5. CDR3 size: 15 residues. In germline, CDR1 is SEHNR, CDR2 FQNEAQ (reference sequence). In DNA, the CDR3 is TGTGCCAGCAGCACCGACAGGGGGCGCAATGAAAAACTGTTTTTT. It codes for CASSTDRGRNEKLFF.

The chain uses TRBV7-9 and TRBJ2-3; 8 bases align to TRBD2. The CDR3 covers 15 residues. CDR1 SEHNR and CDR2 FQNEAQ come from the germline V gene (reference sequence). J was trimmed by 4 bases and V by 1 base; bases with no gene match: 4. DNA of the CDR3: TGTGCCAGCAGCTTAGGGCGGGAGGTGGCAGATACGCAGTATTTT. This gives the protein CASSLGREVADTQYF.

This CDR3 reads CASSSIIAGGGTYNEQFF. In DNA form, the CDR3 reads TGTGCCAGCTCATCCATCATAGCGGGAGGGGGAACCTACAATGAGCAGTTCTTC. The chain uses TRBV18 and TRBJ2-1; 11 bases fit TRBD2. CDR3 length: 18 residues. Germline CDR1 and CDR2: KGHSH and LQKENI. V shed 5 bases, J shed 2 bases, and the junction held 11 bases outside the gene matches.

This chain connects TRBV2 to TRBJ2-1; D is possibly TRBD2 (6 bases). Germline CDR1 SNHLY, CDR2 FYNNEI. The CDR3 has 16 amino acids. V lost 0 bases to trimming and J lost 8 bases, with 17 bases between them. The CDR3 DNA follows: TGTGCCAGCAGTGAAGCGGCGGGACTTGCGAGTGATGAGCAGTTCTTC. This translates into CASSEAAGLASDEQFF.